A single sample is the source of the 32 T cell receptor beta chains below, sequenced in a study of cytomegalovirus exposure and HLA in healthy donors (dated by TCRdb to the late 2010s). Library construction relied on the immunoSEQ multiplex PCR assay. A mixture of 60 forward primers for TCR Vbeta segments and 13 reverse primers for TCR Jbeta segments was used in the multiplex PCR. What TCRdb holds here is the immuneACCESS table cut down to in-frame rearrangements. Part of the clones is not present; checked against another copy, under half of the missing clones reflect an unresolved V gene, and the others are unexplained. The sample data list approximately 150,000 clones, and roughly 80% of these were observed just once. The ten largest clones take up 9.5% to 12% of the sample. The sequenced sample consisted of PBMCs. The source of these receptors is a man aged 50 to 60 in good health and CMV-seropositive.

In DNA, the CDR3 is TGTGCCAGCAGCTTAGTTCTAACCGATAACTATGGCTACACCTTC. It encodes CASSLVLTDNYGYTF. J is TRBJ1-2 and V is TRBV7-8, with D hard to call. In germline, CDR1 is SGHVS, CDR2 FQNEAQ. The CDR3 has 15 amino acids. Trimming stripped 1 base from V and 1 base from J, with 10 bases between.

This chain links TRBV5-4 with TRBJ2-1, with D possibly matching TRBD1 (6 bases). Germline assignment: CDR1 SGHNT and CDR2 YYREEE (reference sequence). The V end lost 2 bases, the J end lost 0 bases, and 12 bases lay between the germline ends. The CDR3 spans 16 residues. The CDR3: CASSLDRTPSYNEQFF. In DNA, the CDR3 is TGTGCCAGCAGCTTAGACAGGACACCCTCCTACAATGAGCAGTTCTTC.

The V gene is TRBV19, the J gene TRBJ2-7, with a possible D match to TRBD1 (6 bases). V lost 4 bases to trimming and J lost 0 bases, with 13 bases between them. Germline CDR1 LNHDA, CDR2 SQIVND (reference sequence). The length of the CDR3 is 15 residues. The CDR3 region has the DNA TGTGCCAGTAGTACCTACGGGACAACCTCCTACGAGCAGTACTTC. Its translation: CASSTYGTTSYEQYF.

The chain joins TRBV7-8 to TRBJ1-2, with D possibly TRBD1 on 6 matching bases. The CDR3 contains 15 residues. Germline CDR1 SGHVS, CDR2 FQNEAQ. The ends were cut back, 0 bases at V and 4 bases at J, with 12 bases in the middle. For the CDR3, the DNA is TGTGCCAGCAGCTTAGCGGGGGCAGGGGCCTATGGCTACACCTTC. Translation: CASSLAGAGAYGYTF.

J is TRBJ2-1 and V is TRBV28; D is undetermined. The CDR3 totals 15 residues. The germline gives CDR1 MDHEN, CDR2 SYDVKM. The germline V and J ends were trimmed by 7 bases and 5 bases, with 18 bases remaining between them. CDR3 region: CASIPHSLSDNEQFF. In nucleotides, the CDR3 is TGTGCCAGCATCCCCCATTCCCTAAGTGACAATGAGCAGTTCTTC.

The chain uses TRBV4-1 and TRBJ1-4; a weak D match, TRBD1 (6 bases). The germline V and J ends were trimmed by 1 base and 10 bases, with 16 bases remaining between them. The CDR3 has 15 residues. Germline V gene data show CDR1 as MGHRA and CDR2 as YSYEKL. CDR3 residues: CASSQAGAGGGKLFF. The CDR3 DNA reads TGCGCCAGCAGCCAAGCCGGAGCGGGGGGCGGAAAACTGTTTTTT.

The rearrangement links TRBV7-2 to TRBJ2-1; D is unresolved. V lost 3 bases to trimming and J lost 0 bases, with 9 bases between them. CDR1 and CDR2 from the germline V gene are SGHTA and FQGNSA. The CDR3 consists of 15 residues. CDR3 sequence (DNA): TGTGCCAGCAGCTTTTTAGAGGCCTCCTACAATGAGCAGTTCTTC. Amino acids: CASSFLEASYNEQFF.

CDR3 sequence (DNA): TGCGCCAGCAGCTTGACAGCAACCTACGAGCAGTACTTC. This translates into CASSLTATYEQYF. V gene TRBV5-1 combines with J gene TRBJ2-5; D gene uncertain. The J call could be wrong; TRBJ2-7 is a better fit for the DNA end. The CDR3 is 13 amino acids. Germline CDR1 reads SGHRS; CDR2 reads YFSETQ.

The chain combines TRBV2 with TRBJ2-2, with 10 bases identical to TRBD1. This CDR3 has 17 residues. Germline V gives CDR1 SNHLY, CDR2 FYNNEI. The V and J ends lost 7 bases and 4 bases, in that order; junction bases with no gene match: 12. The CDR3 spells CASNNAGTGAGTGELFF. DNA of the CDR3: TGTGCCAGCAACAACGCCGGGACAGGGGCGGGCACCGGGGAGCTGTTTTTT.

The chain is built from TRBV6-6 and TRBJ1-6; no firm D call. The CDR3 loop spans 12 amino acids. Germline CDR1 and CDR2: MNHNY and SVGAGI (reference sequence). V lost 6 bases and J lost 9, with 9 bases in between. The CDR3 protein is CASRSPGSPLHF. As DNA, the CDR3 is TGTGCCAGCAGATCTCCGGGTTCACCCCTCCACTTT.

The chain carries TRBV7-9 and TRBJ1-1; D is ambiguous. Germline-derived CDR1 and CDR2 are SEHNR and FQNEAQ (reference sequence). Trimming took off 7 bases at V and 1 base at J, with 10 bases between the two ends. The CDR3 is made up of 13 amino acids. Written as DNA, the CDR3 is TGTGCCAGCAACAACGGGGAGAACACTGAAGCTTTCTTT. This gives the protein CASNNGENTEAFF.

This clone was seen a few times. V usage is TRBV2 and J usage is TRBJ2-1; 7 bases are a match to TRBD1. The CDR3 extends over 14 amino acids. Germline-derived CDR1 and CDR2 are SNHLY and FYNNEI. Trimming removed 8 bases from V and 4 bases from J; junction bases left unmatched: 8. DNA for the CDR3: TGTGCCAGCGTTTGGGACAGAGATTACAATGAGCAGTTCTTC. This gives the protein CASVWDRDYNEQFF.

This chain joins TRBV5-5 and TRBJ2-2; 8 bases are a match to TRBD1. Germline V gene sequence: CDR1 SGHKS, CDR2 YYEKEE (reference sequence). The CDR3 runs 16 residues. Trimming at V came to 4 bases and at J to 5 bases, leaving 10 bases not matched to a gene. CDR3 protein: CASSTDRGVGTGELFF. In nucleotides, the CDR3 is TGTGCCAGCAGCACAGACAGGGGAGTGGGGACCGGGGAGCTGTTTTTT.

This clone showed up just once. DNA for the CDR3: TGTGCCAGCAGTTACTCGATAGCGGCTGGTACTGAAGCTTTCTTT. Translation: CASSYSIAAGTEAFF. The chain is built from TRBV6-5 and TRBJ1-1; D call uncertain. Germline CDR1 reads MNHEY; CDR2 reads SVGAGI. V gave up 0 bases and J gave up 5 bases, with 13 bases separating them. The CDR3 spans 15 residues.

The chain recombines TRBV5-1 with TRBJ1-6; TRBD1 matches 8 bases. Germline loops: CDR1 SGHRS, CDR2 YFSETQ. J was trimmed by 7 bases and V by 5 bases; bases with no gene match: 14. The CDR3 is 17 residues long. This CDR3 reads CASSLDTGGNGNSPLHF. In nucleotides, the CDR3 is TGCGCCAGCAGTCTCGATACAGGGGGAAATGGCAATTCACCCCTCCACTTT.

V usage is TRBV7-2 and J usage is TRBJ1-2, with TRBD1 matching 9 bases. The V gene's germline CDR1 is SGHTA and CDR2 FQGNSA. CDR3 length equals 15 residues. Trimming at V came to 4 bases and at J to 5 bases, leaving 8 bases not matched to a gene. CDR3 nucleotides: TGTGCCAGCAGCTCGAACAGGGGGCTGGGTTATGGCTACACCTTC. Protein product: CASSSNRGLGYGYTF. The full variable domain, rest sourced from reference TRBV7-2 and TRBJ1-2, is GAGVSQSPSNKVTEKGKDVELRCDPISGHTALYWYRQSLGQGLEFLIYFQGNSAPDKSGLPSDRFSAERTGGSVSTLTIQRTQQEDSAVYLCASSSNRGLGYGYTFGSGTRLTVV.

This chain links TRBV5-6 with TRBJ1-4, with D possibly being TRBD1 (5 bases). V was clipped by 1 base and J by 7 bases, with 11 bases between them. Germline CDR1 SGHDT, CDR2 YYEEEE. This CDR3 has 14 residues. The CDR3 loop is CASSLFWGGEKLFF. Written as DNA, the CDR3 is TGTGCCAGCAGCTTGTTCTGGGGGGGTGAAAAACTGTTTTTT.

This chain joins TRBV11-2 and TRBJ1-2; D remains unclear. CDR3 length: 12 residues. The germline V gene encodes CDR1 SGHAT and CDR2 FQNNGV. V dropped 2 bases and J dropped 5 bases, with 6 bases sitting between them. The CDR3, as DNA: TGTGCCAGCAGCTTAAGAGGGTATGGCTACACCTTC. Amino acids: CASSLRGYGYTF.

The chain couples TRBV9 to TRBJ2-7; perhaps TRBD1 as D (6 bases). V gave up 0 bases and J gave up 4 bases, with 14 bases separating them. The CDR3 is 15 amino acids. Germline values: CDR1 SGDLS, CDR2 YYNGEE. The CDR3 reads CASSVDEGVGYEQYF. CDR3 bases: TGTGCCAGCAGCGTAGATGAGGGGGTGGGATACGAGCAGTACTTC.

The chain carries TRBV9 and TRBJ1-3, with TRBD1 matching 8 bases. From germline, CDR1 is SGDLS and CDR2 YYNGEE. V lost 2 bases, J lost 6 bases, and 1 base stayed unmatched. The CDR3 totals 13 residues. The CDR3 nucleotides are TGTGCCAGCAGCGTGGGACAGGAAAACACCATATATTTT. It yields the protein CASSVGQENTIYF. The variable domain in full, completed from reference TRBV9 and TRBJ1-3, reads DSGVTQTPKHLITATGQRVTLRCSPRSGDLSVYWYQQSLDQGLQFLIQYYNGEERAKGNILERFSAQQFPDLHSELNLSSLELGDSALYFCASSVGQENTIYFGEGSWLTVV.

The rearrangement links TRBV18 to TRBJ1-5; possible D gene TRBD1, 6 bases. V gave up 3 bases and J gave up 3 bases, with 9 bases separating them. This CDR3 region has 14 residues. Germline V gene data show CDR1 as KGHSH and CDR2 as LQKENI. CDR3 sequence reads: CASSPDSLNQPQHF. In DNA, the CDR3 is TGTGCCAGCTCACCGGACAGCCTCAATCAGCCCCAGCATTTT.

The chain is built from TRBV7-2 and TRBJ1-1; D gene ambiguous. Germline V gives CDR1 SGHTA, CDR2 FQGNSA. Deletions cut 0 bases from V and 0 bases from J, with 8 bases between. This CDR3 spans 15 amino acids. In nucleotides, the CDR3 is TGTGCCAGCAGCTTAGCCGGCGGGCTGAACACTGAAGCTTTCTTT. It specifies CASSLAGGLNTEAFF.

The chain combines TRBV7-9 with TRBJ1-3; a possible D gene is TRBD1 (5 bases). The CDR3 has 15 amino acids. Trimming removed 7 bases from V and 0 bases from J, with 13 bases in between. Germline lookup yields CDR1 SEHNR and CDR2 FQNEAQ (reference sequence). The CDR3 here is CASTDGGISGNTIYF. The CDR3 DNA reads TGTGCCAGCACCGACGGGGGGATCTCTGGAAACACCATATATTTT. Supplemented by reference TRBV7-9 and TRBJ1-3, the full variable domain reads DTGVSQNPRHKITKRGQNVTFRCDPISEHNRLYWYRQTLGQGPEFLTYFQNEAQLEKSRLLSDRFSAERPKGSFSTLEIQRTEQGDSAMYLCASTDGGISGNTIYFGEGSWLTVV.

The CDR3 coding sequence is TGTGCCAGCTCACCTGGGACAGCCAGCGAAAAACTGTTTTTT. Amino acids: CASSPGTASEKLFF. The rearrangement joins TRBV18 to TRBJ1-4; 7 bases are shared with TRBD1. V dropped 3 bases and J dropped 8; count of bases not matched to a gene: 6. Germline loops: CDR1 KGHSH, CDR2 LQKENI. The CDR3 covers 14 residues. The full variable domain, in which reference TRBV18 and TRBJ1-4 provide the parts outside the CDR3, is NAGVMQNPRHLVRRRGQEARLRCSPMKGHSHVYWYRQLPEEGLKFMVYLQKENIIDESGMPKERFSAEFPKEGPSILRIQQVVRGDSAAYFCASSPGTASEKLFFGSGTQLSVL.

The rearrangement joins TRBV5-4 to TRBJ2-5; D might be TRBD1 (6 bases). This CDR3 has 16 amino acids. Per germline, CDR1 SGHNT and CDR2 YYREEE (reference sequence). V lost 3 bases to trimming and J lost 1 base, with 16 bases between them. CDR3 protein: CASSSNRDMFQETQYF. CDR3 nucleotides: TGTGCCAGCAGCTCAAACCGGGACATGTTCCAAGAGACCCAGTACTTC.

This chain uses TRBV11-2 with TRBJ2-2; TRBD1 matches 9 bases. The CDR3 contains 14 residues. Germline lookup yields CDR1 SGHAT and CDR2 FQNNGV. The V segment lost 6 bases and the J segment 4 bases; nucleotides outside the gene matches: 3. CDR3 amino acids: CASSRTGVTGELFF. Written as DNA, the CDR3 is TGTGCCAGCAGTAGGACAGGGGTCACCGGGGAGCTGTTTTTT.

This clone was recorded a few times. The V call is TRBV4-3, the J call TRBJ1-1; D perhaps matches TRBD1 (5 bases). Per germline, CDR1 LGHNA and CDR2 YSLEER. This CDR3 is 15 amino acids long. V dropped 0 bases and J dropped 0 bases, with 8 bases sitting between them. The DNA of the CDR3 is TGCGCCAGCAGCCAAGATGACAGTATGAACACTGAAGCTTTCTTT. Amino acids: CASSQDDSMNTEAFF.

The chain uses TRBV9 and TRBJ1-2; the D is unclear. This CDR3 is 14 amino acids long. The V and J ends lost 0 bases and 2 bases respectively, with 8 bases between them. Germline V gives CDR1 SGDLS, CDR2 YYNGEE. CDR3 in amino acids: CASSVVEGNYGYTF. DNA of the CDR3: TGTGCCAGCAGCGTAGTGGAGGGCAACTATGGCTACACCTTC.

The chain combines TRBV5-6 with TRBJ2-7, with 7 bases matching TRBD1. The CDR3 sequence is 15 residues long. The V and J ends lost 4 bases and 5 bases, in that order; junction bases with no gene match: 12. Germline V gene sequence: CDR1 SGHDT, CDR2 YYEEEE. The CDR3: CASSGYWDSGNEQYF. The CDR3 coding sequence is TGTGCCAGCAGCGGTTATTGGGACAGTGGAAACGAGCAGTACTTC.

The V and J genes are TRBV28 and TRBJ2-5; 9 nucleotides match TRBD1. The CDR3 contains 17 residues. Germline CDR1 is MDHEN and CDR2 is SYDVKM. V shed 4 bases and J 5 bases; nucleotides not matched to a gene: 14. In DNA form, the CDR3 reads TGTGCCAGCAGTTCCGCAACGGGAGTACAGGGGGCGGAGACCCAGTACTTC. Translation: CASSSATGVQGAETQYF.

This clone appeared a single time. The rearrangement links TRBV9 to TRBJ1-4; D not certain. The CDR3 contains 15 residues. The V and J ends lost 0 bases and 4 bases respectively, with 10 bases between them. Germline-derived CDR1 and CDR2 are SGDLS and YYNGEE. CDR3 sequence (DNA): TGTGCCAGCAGCGTAGCTGGAGGTCGTAATGAAAAACTGTTTTTT. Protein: CASSVAGGRNEKLFF.

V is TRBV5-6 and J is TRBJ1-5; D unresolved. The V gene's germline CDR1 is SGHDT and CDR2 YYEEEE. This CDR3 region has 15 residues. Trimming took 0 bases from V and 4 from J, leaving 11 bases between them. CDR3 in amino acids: CASSLAGDLNQPQHF. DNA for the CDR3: TGTGCCAGCAGCTTGGCCGGGGATCTTAATCAGCCCCAGCATTTT.